A selection of T cell receptor beta chains follows, all from one sample in a study of blood T cell repertoires in COVID-19. TCRdb keeps only in-frame clones here, not all; method: immunoSEQ multiplex PCR. The repertoire holds roughly 150,000 clones, with roughly 82% as singletons. The sequencing sample was made of peripheral blood. These receptors originate from a human donor with acute or convalescent COVID-19. The donor label of this sample is uncertain. Both conserved end residues are part of each CDR3. D genes are given only for firm matches. Only some rows state a clone size, as once, few, many or a class for expanded clones.

J: TRBJ2-1
size: once
D: NA
V: TRBV7-3
DNA: TGTGCCAGCAGCTTAAGGGCCAGGCAACCGGGACAAAGCTACAATGAGCAGTTCTTC
CDR3: CASSLRARQPGQSYNEQFF

J: TRBJ2-3
size: NA
D: TRBD2
V: TRBV2
DNA: TGTGCCAGCAGTGAAGTAGGAACGGGGGGGTTAGATACGCAGTATTTT
CDR3: CASSEVGTGGLDTQYF

J: TRBJ1-4
size: NA
D: NA
V: TRBV6-5
DNA: TGTGCCAGCAGCGGTCCAGGGACAACTAATGAAAAACTGTTTTTT
CDR3: CASSGPGTTNEKLFF

J: TRBJ2-2
size: once
D: NA
V: TRBV7-7
DNA: TGTGCTAGCAGCCCGACAGGTCTAAGGACCGGGGAGCTGTTTTTT
CDR3: CASSPTGLRTGELFF

J: TRBJ2-7
size: NA
D: TRBD1
V: TRBV4-1
DNA: TGCGCCAGCAGCCAAAGGACAGGGCTAGAATACGAGCAGTACTTC
CDR3: CASSQRTGLEYEQYF

J: TRBJ1-2
size: NA
D: NA
V: TRBV7-9
DNA: TGTGCCAGCAGCTTAGGGACAGACTATGGCTACACCTTC
CDR3: CASSLGTDYGYTF

J: TRBJ1-1
size: NA
D: TRBD1
V: TRBV19
DNA: TGTGCCAGTAGCCCGCGACAGGGTAACACTGAAGCTTTCTTT
CDR3: CASSPRQGNTEAFF

J: TRBJ1-1
size: NA
D: TRBD1
V: TRBV11-1
DNA: TGTGCCAGCAGCCTTGACAGGGCGGGTGAAGCTTTCTTT
CDR3: CASSLDRAGEAFF

J: TRBJ2-2
size: NA
D: TRBD1
V: TRBV11-2
DNA: TGTGCCAGCAGCTTGTGGACAGGGAGGCTCAGCACCGGGGAGCTGTTTTTT
CDR3: CASSLWTGRLSTGELFF

J: TRBJ1-2
size: few
D: TRBD1
V: TRBV7-2
DNA: TGTGCCAGCAGCCGTCTAACAGGGGATAGATGGAATTATGGCTACACCTTC
CDR3: CASSRLTGDRWNYGYTF

J: TRBJ1-2
size: NA
D: TRBD1
V: TRBV4-3
DNA: TGCGCCACGGGGGAAGGGGGCAGGACTCCTAATACCTTC
CDR3: CATGEGGRTPNTF

J: TRBJ1-1
size: NA
D: TRBD1
V: TRBV6-2/TRBV6-3
DNA: TGTGCCAGCTGCCTACGGACAGGAGTCACTGAAGCTTTCTTT
CDR3: CASCLRTGVTEAFF

J: TRBJ1-5
size: NA
D: NA
V: TRBV14
DNA: TGTGCCAGCAGCCAAGGCGGAAATAGCAATCAGCCCCAGCATTTT
CDR3: CASSQGGNSNQPQHF

J: TRBJ2-7
size: few
D: TRBD1
V: TRBV19
DNA: TGTGCCAGTAGTAAACAGACAGGGGCGCGCGAGCAGTACTTC
CDR3: CASSKQTGAREQYF

J: TRBJ1-1
size: NA
D: NA
V: TRBV7-2
DNA: TGTGCCAGCAGCCCACAGGGTAGCGTGACTGAAGCTTTCTTT
CDR3: CASSPQGSVTEAFF

J: TRBJ2-2
size: NA
D: NA
V: TRBV19
DNA: TGTGCCAGTAGTATGGGCAGGGGAACCGGGGAGCTGTTTTTT
CDR3: CASSMGRGTGELFF

J: TRBJ1-5
size: few
D: NA
V: TRBV19
DNA: TGTGCCAGTAGTATGACCGGGAGTGTCGGACAGCCCCAGCATTTT
CDR3: CASSMTGSVGQPQHF

J: TRBJ1-2
size: NA
D: TRBD1
V: TRBV7-9
DNA: TGTGCCAGCACCAAAGACAGGGGATCGGCTGGCTACACCTTC
CDR3: CASTKDRGSAGYTF

J: TRBJ2-4
size: NA
D: NA
V: TRBV29-1
DNA: TGCAGCGTTGAACAGGGTGGGCCCAAAAACATTCAGTACTTC
CDR3: CSVEQGGPKNIQYF

J: TRBJ2-1
size: NA
D: TRBD1
V: TRBV6-5
DNA: TGTGCCAGCAGTCTTAACAGGGGGCACAATGAGCAGTTCTTC
CDR3: CASSLNRGHNEQFF

J: TRBJ1-6
size: NA
D: TRBD1
V: TRBV5-1
DNA: TGCGCCAGCAGCTTCCAATCCGGCGGACAGGGTAATTCACCCCTCCACTTT
CDR3: CASSFQSGGQGNSPLHF

J: TRBJ2-5
size: NA
D: NA
V: TRBV27
DNA: TGTGCCAGCAGTTTTCGGAGGGATTGGACCCAGTACTTC
CDR3: CASSFRRDWTQYF

J: TRBJ1-2
size: NA
D: TRBD1
V: TRBV25-1
DNA: TGTGCCAGCAGAGGAGACAGGGGGCCGGAGGATGGCTACACCTTC
CDR3: CASRGDRGPEDGYTF